This passage covers 30 T cell receptor beta chains from one sample sequenced in a study of blood T cell repertoires in COVID-19. Sequenced by immunoSEQ multiplex PCR; TCRdb stores in-frame clones only, minus some. The repertoire includes about 190,000 clones, under 80% of them detected once, and around 12% sits in the top ten. The sample taken for sequencing was peripheral blood. Receptors originate from a woman aged 45-65 years with acute or convalescent COVID-19.

The chain uses TRBV6-2 or TRBV6-3 and TRBJ2-7; D gene unclear. V was shortened by 6 bases and J by 2 bases, with 14 bases between the two germline ends. Germline V gene sequence: CDR1 MNHEY, CDR2 SVGEGT. This CDR3 has 14 residues. In DNA form, the CDR3 reads TGTGCCAGCAGCCCAGAGACACACACCTACGAGCAGTACTTC. Encoded protein: CASSPETHTYEQYF.

The chain combines TRBV28 with TRBJ2-5; TRBD1 is a possible D gene (6 bases). This CDR3 is built from 17 residues. V was cut by 3 bases and J by 5 bases, with 22 bases left in between. In germline, CDR1 is MDHEN, CDR2 SYDVKM. In nucleotides, the CDR3 is TGTGCCAGCAGTTTCTCCCAGGGGAGACTTGAAGGCGAGACCCAGTACTTC. It codes for CASSFSQGRLEGETQYF.

The genes are TRBV12-3 or TRBV12-4 and TRBJ1-5, with TRBD1 identical over 8 bases. This CDR3 contains 13 residues. The trim removed 8 bases at V and 5 bases at J, leaving 5 bases unmatched. The chain's CDR3 is CASGGQGHQPQHF. The DNA of the CDR3 is TGTGCCAGCGGAGGACAGGGCCATCAGCCCCAGCATTTT.

V usage is TRBV3-1 (or the pseudogene TRBV3-2) and J usage is TRBJ2-1; possible D gene TRBD2, 6 bases. Between the trimmed V and J ends, which lost 3 bases and 4 bases, there was a span of 10 bases. The germline V gene has CDR1 LGHDT and CDR2 YNNKEL (reference sequence). This CDR3 has 14 amino acids. CDR3: CASSQRGPYNEQFF. CDR3 sequence (DNA): TGTGCCAGCAGCCAGCGGGGTCCTTACAATGAGCAGTTCTTC.

This sequence joins TRBV20-1 and TRBJ2-3; perhaps TRBD2 as D (6 bases). The V end lost 4 bases, the J end lost 0 bases, and 17 bases lay between the germline ends. The CDR3 is 16 residues long. Germline V gene data show CDR1 as DFQATT and CDR2 as SNEGSKA (reference sequence). Here the CDR3 DNA reads TGCAGTGCTAATGAGCGGGCCGCGACTAGCACAGATACGCAGTATTTT. Its translation: CSANERAATSTDTQYF.

A word on this clone: Other nucleotide sequences in the sample specify the same CDR3. The V call is TRBV27, the J call TRBJ1-2; TRBD1 might be the D (6 bases). The CDR3 length is 13 residues. Trimming took off 1 base at V and 5 bases at J, with 8 bases between the two ends. The germline V gene encodes CDR1 MNHEY and CDR2 SMNVEV (reference sequence). CDR3 bases: TGTGCCAGCAGTTTATATCAGGGGTATGGCTACACCTTC. This encodes CASSLYQGYGYTF.

The V and J genes are TRBV5-1 and TRBJ2-1; weak D call: TRBD2 (5 bases). The V end lost 0 bases, the J end lost 9 bases, and 10 bases lay between the germline ends. The CDR3 sequence is 13 residues long. Germline V CDR1 and CDR2: SGHRS, YFSETQ. The CDR3 DNA sequence: TGCGCCAGCAGCTTGGGCCCAGGAGGTGAGCAGTTCTTC. Protein: CASSLGPGGEQFF.

This clone was seen a few times. The chain carries TRBV18 and TRBJ1-1; D is ambiguous. V was clipped by 3 bases and J by 0 bases, with 8 bases between them. Per the germline V gene, CDR1 is KGHSH and CDR2 is LQKENI. The CDR3 runs 14 residues. The CDR3 DNA follows: TGTGCCAGCTCACCGGGCTCCCTGAACACTGAAGCTTTCTTT. Translated, it gives CASSPGSLNTEAFF. The entire variable domain, with the rest obtained from reference TRBV18 and TRBJ1-1, is as follows: NAGVMQNPRHLVRRRGQEARLRCSPMKGHSHVYWYRQLPEEGLKFMVYLQKENIIDESGMPKERFSAEFPKEGPSILRIQQVVRGDSAAYFCASSPGSLNTEAFFGQGTRLTVV.

As regards this clone: Relative to the germline gene, one junction end is altered; a read error may explain this. CDR3 residues: CASSEAAGVAKFNQPQHF. In nucleotides, the CDR3 is TGTGCCAGCAGCGAAGCGGCGGGTGTCGCGAAGTTCAATCAGCCCCAGCATTTT. The gene calls are TRBV6-1 and TRBJ1-5, with D unresolved. CDR3 length: 18 residues. Germline V gene data show CDR1 as MNHNS and CDR2 as SASEGT.

The chain combines TRBV9 with TRBJ1-6, with D possibly matching TRBD1 (6 bases). In germline, CDR1 is SGDLS, CDR2 YYNGEE. Trimming left V 4 bases short and J 6 bases short, with 14 bases between. The CDR3 has 15 amino acids. This CDR3 is CASSPQPGVNSPLHF. The CDR3 DNA sequence: TGTGCCAGCAGCCCACAGCCAGGGGTTAATTCACCCCTCCACTTT.

V and J are TRBV11-3 and TRBJ1-1, with a possible D match to TRBD1 (6 bases). The CDR3 has 13 residues. CDR1 SGHNT and CDR2 YENEEA come from the germline V gene. The CDR3 loop is CASAQGMNTEAFF. The CDR3 DNA is TGTGCATCAGCACAGGGCATGAACACTGAAGCTTTCTTT.

This clone was counted only a few times. The V gene is TRBV6-5, the J gene TRBJ1-1; D uncertain. Per germline, CDR1 MNHEY and CDR2 SVGAGI. V gave up 6 bases and J gave up 1 base, with 6 bases separating them. CDR3 length: 12 amino acids. CDR3 DNA: TGTGCCAGCAGACGGTGGAACACTGAAGCTTTCTTT. Translation: CASRRWNTEAFF.

The V call is TRBV6-6, the J call TRBJ1-5; 7 nucleotides align to TRBD1. CDR3 length equals 13 residues. V trimming: 5 bases; J trimming: 5 bases; junction bases outside the gene matches: 3. CDR1 is MNHNY and CDR2 is SVGAGI in the germline V gene (reference sequence). The CDR3 is CASSPDRDQPQHF. The DNA of the CDR3 is TGTGCCAGCAGTCCTGACAGGGATCAGCCCCAGCATTTT.

This chain connects TRBV5-1 to TRBJ2-3; possibly TRBD2 for D (6 bases). The CDR3 runs 15 residues. V lost 3 bases, J lost 0 bases, and 11 bases lay in between. Germline CDR1 is SGHRS and CDR2 is YFSETQ. The chain's CDR3 is CASSSGVGSTDTQYF. The CDR3 DNA follows: TGCGCCAGCAGCTCGGGAGTGGGTAGCACAGATACGCAGTATTTT.

The rearrangement uses TRBV28 and TRBJ1-5; no reliable D call. The ends were cut back, 5 bases at V and 2 bases at J, with 16 bases in the middle. Germline V gene lookup returns CDR1 MDHEN and CDR2 SYDVKM. The CDR3 covers 16 residues. For the CDR3, the DNA is TGTGCCAGCAGTCACACTCGGGGAACGGGCAATCAGCCCCAGCATTTT. Protein: CASSHTRGTGNQPQHF. Supplemented by reference TRBV28 and TRBJ1-5, the full variable domain reads DVKVTQSSRYLVKRTGEKVFLECVQDMDHENMFWYRQDPGLGLRLIYFSYDVKMKEKGDIPEGYSVSREKKERFSLILESASTNQTSMYLCASSHTRGTGNQPQHFGDGTRLSIL.

The rearrangement links TRBV12-5 to TRBJ2-5, with D maybe TRBD1 (6 bases). The CDR3 length is 17 residues. CDR1 is LGHNT and CDR2 is FRNRAP in the germline V gene. The V end was cut by 4 bases, the J end by 4 bases, with 22 bases between. The CDR3 DNA follows: TGTGCTAGTGGTTCCGGGACACTACCAATTTTGGGAGAGACCCAGTACTTC. It encodes CASGSGTLPILGETQYF. The full variable domain, rest sourced from reference TRBV12-5 and TRBJ2-5, is DARVTQTPRHKVTEMGQEVTMRCQPILGHNTVFWYRQTMMQGLELLAYFRNRAPLDDSGMPKDRFSAEMPDATLATLKIQPSEPRDSAVYFCASGSGTLPILGETQYFGPGTRLLVL.

The chain couples TRBV9 to TRBJ2-1, with 9 bases identical to TRBD2. Germline V CDR1 and CDR2: SGDLS, YYNGEE. J lost 4 bases, V lost 2 bases, and 7 bases had no gene match. This CDR3 is 16 amino acids long. This CDR3 reads CASSVSSGTNYNEQFF. In DNA, the CDR3 is TGTGCCAGCAGCGTGTCTAGCGGGACTAATTACAATGAGCAGTTCTTC.

This clone was picked up one time. The V call is TRBV7-8, the J call TRBJ2-5; perhaps TRBD2 as D (6 bases). Germline lookup yields CDR1 SGHVS and CDR2 FQNEAQ. Between the trimmed V and J ends, which lost 7 bases and 6 bases, there was a span of 18 bases. The CDR3 spans 14 residues. Here the CDR3 reads CASKAEGPLKTQYF. The CDR3 nucleotides are TGTGCCAGCAAGGCGGAGGGTCCCTTGAAGACCCAGTACTTC. Combining the CDR3 with reference TRBV7-8 and TRBJ2-5 gives the whole variable domain GAGVSQSPRYKVAKRGQDVALRCDPISGHVSLFWYQQALGQGPEFLTYFQNEAQLDKSGLPSDRFFAERPEGSVSTLKIQRTQQEDSAVYLCASKAEGPLKTQYFGPGTRLLVL.

The chain carries TRBV2 and TRBJ1-6; unclear D gene. The CDR3 has 14 amino acids. V lost 4 bases, J lost 6 bases, and 10 bases lay in between. Germline V gene sequence: CDR1 SNHLY, CDR2 FYNNEI. CDR3 sequence (DNA): TGTGCCAGCAGTGTTCTGGAGTCTAATTCACCCCTCCACTTT. Translation: CASSVLESNSPLHF.

The V call is TRBV19, the J call TRBJ1-3; the D is unclear. The length of the CDR3 is 15 residues. Germline V gene lookup returns CDR1 LNHDA and CDR2 SQIVND (reference sequence). V lost 6 bases to trimming and J lost 2 bases, with 14 bases between them. CDR3 sequence: CASSAQYGAGNTIYF. As DNA, the CDR3 is TGTGCCAGTAGCGCCCAGTACGGGGCTGGAAACACCATATATTTT.

This clone occurred once. CDR3 coding DNA: TGCGCCAGCAGCTTGGGGACAGGGGGCGGCGGCGTGAACACTGAAGCTTTCTTT. Its translation: CASSLGTGGGGVNTEAFF. V usage is TRBV5-1 and J usage is TRBJ1-1, with 11 bases lining up with TRBD1. The CDR3 loop spans 18 amino acids. From germline, CDR1 is SGHRS and CDR2 YFSETQ. Losses at the gene ends were 0 bases for V and 0 bases for J; bases not matched to a gene: 7. Using reference TRBV5-1 and TRBJ1-1 for the parts outside the CDR3, the full variable domain is KAGVTQTPRYLIKTRGQQVTLSCSPISGHRSVSWYQQTPGQGLQFLFEYFSETQRNKGNFPGRFSGRQFSNSRSEMNVSTLELGDSALYLCASSLGTGGGGVNTEAFFGQGTRLTVV.

V and J are TRBV7-6 and TRBJ2-3, with D hard to call. With 2 bases removed from V and 6 bases from J, the gap between germline ends came to 6 bases. CDR1 and CDR2 from the germline V gene are SGHVS and FNYEAQ. This CDR3 comprises 12 residues. CDR3 nucleotide sequence: TGTGCCAGCAGCTTATACGGGGATACGCAGTATTTT. Encoded protein: CASSLYGDTQYF.

The sample holds one count of this clone. The J gene is TRBJ2-7, the V gene TRBV21-1; the tabulated D call, TRBD1, remains unverified against the DNA. TRBV21-1 constitutes a pseudogene. The CDR3 contains 14 residues. In nucleotides, the CDR3 is TGTGCCAGCAGCAAAGAACAGGGGGTTTCCGAGCAGTACTTC. Protein sequence: CASSKEQGVSEQYF.

This chain uses TRBV19 with TRBJ1-3; no firm D call. V lost 9 bases to trimming and J lost 0 bases, with 12 bases between them. The germline gives CDR1 LNHDA, CDR2 SQIVND (reference sequence). This CDR3 contains 14 residues. The CDR3 protein is CASWRDPSGNTIYF. The CDR3 nucleotides read TGTGCCAGCTGGAGGGATCCCTCTGGAAACACCATATATTTT.

The chain carries TRBV7-2 and TRBJ1-2, with TRBD1 matching 7 bases. V lost 4 bases, J lost 8 bases, and 10 bases stayed unmatched. Germline V CDR1 and CDR2: SGHTA, FQGNSA. The CDR3 length is 14 residues. CDR3 sequence: CASSSQGGSRGYTF. CDR3 in DNA: TGTGCCAGCAGCTCCCAGGGGGGCTCTCGGGGCTACACCTTC.

The chain is built from TRBV11-2 and TRBJ2-1; 13 bases line up with TRBD2. Germline V lookup: CDR1 SGHAT, CDR2 FQNNGV. This CDR3 has 16 amino acids. The junction had 9 bases not matched to a gene; V was cut back by 5 bases and J by 8 bases. The CDR3 DNA reads as TGTGCCAGCAGCGTACTAGCGGGGGGGCTTGGCTATGAGCAGTTCTTC. Translation: CASSVLAGGLGYEQFF.

The V call is TRBV4-3, the J call TRBJ2-1; TRBD2 matches at 8 bases. Trimming removed 3 bases from V and 4 bases from J; junction bases left unmatched: 8. There are 16 residues in the CDR3. Germline assignment: CDR1 LGHNA and CDR2 YSLEER. This CDR3 is CASSHLLAEVYNEQFF. CDR3 sequence (DNA): TGCGCCAGCAGCCACCTACTAGCGGAGGTATACAATGAGCAGTTCTTC.

This chain uses TRBV6-5 with TRBJ1-6; 11 nucleotides align to TRBD1. Germline V gene lookup returns CDR1 MNHEY and CDR2 SVGAGI. The CDR3 has 16 residues. J was trimmed by 7 bases and V by 4 bases; bases with no gene match: 6. CDR3 DNA: TGTGCCAGCAGTTCACCACGGGACAGGGGGAATTCACCCCTCCACTTT. This gives the protein CASSSPRDRGNSPLHF.

This chain connects TRBV6-6 to TRBJ2-2; 10 bases are a match to TRBD2. CDR1 is MNHNY, CDR2 SVGAGI, per germline (reference sequence). This CDR3 is built from 15 residues. V trimming: 6 bases; J trimming: 3 bases; junction bases outside the gene matches: 4. The chain's CDR3 is CASREGTSDTGELFF. The CDR3 DNA follows: TGTGCCAGCAGAGAAGGGACTAGCGACACCGGGGAGCTGTTTTTT.

The chain carries TRBV6-5 and TRBJ2-1, with a weak D call TRBD2 (5 bases). V shed 6 bases and J shed 2 bases, with 14 bases lying between them. This CDR3 is built from 15 residues. Looked up from germline, CDR1 is MNHEY and CDR2 is SVGAGI. The CDR3 spells CASSNIAYAYNEQFF. The CDR3 coding sequence is TGTGCCAGCAGCAATATAGCGTACGCCTACAATGAGCAGTTCTTC.